Reported below is one T cell receptor beta chain. What it binds is unknown. The CDR3 runs 17 residues. Looked up from germline, CDR1 is SGHDT and CDR2 is YYEEEE. V lost 1 base and J 0 bases, leaving 13 bases between the germline ends. This sample is drawn from a study of shared clonotypes between healthy human individuals. At the level of the study: Every donor yielded three CD4 naive, three CD4 memory, two CD8 naive and one CD8 memory plate.

Only in-frame clones appear in the TCRdb table, and some are missing; sequencing was by immunoSEQ multiplex PCR. This sample has 2 million to 2.5 million clones; just over 90% occur once, and the top ten carry around 0.4%. Points from the study as a whole: Richness estimates generally favored naive over memory subsets.

Naive CD45RA+ and memory CD45RA-negative subsets were split from CD4+ cells. This receptor was obtained from a man between 18 and 29 years old in good health. Some clones in this sample may be carry-over from other donors' samples. The V call is TRBV5-6, the J call TRBJ1-4; D ambiguous. Input material: naive CD4+ T cells from PBMCs. The subset is: CD45RA+ positively selected. CDR3 in amino acids: CASSLWPGHATNEKLFF. In DNA, the CDR3 is TGTGCCAGCAGCTTGTGGCCAGGCCATGCAACTAATGAAAAACTGTTTTTT.